This entry lists 24 T cell receptor beta chains sequenced from one sample in a study of T cell repertoires in cytomegalovirus infection. Their target antigens are unknown. One entry per CDR3 protein results from TCRdb running MiXCR on the reads. The table records a few hundred thousand distinct CDR3 sequences, approximately 40% of them present only once. The sequencing here drew on cultured PBMCs, taken from culture after CMV antigen stimulation. Source of these receptors: a human donor in good health (CMV status not recorded). Some clones in this sample may be carry-over from other donors' samples.

The CDR3 DNA is TGTGCCAGTAGTCCAAATGGGGACCAGCAGTATTCACCCCTCCACTTT. This codes for CASSPNGDQQYSPLHF. This chain connects TRBV19 to TRBJ1-6, with a tentative D call TRBD1 (5 bases). Germline assignment: CDR1 LNHDA and CDR2 SQIVND (reference sequence). The V end was cut by 5 bases, the J end by 8 bases, with 19 bases between. The CDR3 totals 16 residues.

CDR3 sequence reads: CSVLPHLRGAYGYTF. The CDR3 DNA follows: TGCAGCGTTCTTCCGCACCTCAGGGGGGCCTATGGCTACACCTTC. The chain is built from TRBV29-1 and TRBJ1-2, with 7 bases lining up with TRBD1. The V and J ends lost 5 bases and 4 bases, in that order; junction bases with no gene match: 13. The length of the CDR3 is 15 residues. In germline, CDR1 is SQVTM, CDR2 ANQGSEA.

The V call is TRBV5-1, the J call TRBJ1-1; a weak D match, TRBD1 (6 bases). The V gene lost 5 bases and the J gene lost 6 bases, with 20 bases spanning the gap. CDR3 length: 15 residues. Germline CDR1 and CDR2: SGHRS and YFSETQ. The CDR3 DNA reads TGCGCCAGCAGTTCTAACCCCGGGACATATCCTGAAGCTTTCTTT. It translates to CASSSNPGTYPEAFF.

The chain carries TRBV14 and TRBJ2-2; D gene unclear. Germline CDR1 reads SGHDN; CDR2 reads FVKESK. The CDR3 contains 14 residues. Trimming took off 1 base at V and 3 bases at J, with 6 bases between the two ends. CDR3 nucleotides: TGTGCCAGCAGCCAAGTTTTAGACACCGGGGAGCTGTTTTTT. Amino acid sequence: CASSQVLDTGELFF.

This rearrangement joins TRBV19 to TRBJ2-7, with 7 nucleotides matching TRBD2. J was trimmed by 7 bases and V by 5 bases; bases with no gene match: 11. CDR3 size: 14 residues. The germline gives CDR1 LNHDA, CDR2 SQIVND (reference sequence). The CDR3 loop is CASSPSLTSVEQYF. The CDR3 DNA sequence: TGTGCCAGTAGTCCCTCCCTTACTAGCGTGGAGCAGTACTTC.

A few counts support this clonotype. The chain couples TRBV10-2 to TRBJ2-5, with 7 positions matching TRBD1. Germline CDR1 is WSHSY and CDR2 is SAAADI. After removal of 6 bases from V and 5 bases from J, the junction contained 9 bases not matched to a gene. The CDR3 loop spans 14 amino acids. The CDR3 protein is CASRDTDRPETQYF. The CDR3 region has the DNA TGCGCCAGCAGGGATACGGACAGGCCGGAGACCCAGTACTTC.

The table lists this clonotype with a few counts. The V and J genes are TRBV6-1 and TRBJ1-2, with D possibly TRBD1 on 5 matching bases. CDR1 is MNHNS and CDR2 is SASEGT in the germline V gene. The CDR3 extends over 10 amino acids. Trimming took off 8 bases at V and 7 bases at J, with 8 bases between the two ends. The CDR3 reads CASFGGGYTF. DNA of the CDR3: TGTGCCAGCTTCGGGGGTGGCTACACCTTC.

The chain carries TRBV11-3 and TRBJ2-7; the match to TRBD2 covers 7 bases. The CDR3 totals 13 residues. V was clipped by 5 bases and J by 5 bases; unmatched bases: 6. The germline V gene encodes CDR1 SGHNT and CDR2 YENEEA. The CDR3 DNA reads as TGTGCCAGCAGCCGGGGGAGGGAAAACGAGCAGTACTTC. Amino acids: CASSRGRENEQYF.

This chain connects TRBV6-6 to TRBJ1-5; D is perhaps TRBD1 (6 bases). The CDR3 sequence is 15 residues long. Between the trimmed V and J ends, which lost 8 bases and 1 base, there was a span of 15 bases. CDR1 and CDR2 (germline): MNHNY, SVGAGI (reference sequence). DNA for the CDR3: TGTGCCAGCCTGGACAGTACGTTGAGCAATCAGCCCCAGCATTTT. This translates into CASLDSTLSNQPQHF.

V is TRBV12-3 or TRBV12-4 and J is TRBJ2-5; D not certain. Trimming left V 3 bases short and J 2 bases short, with 7 bases between. The CDR3 consists of 13 residues. This chain's CDR3 is CASSFAEQETQYF. The CDR3 DNA follows: TGTGCCAGCAGTTTCGCGGAGCAAGAGACCCAGTACTTC.

The rearrangement uses TRBV7-2 and TRBJ2-7, with D perhaps matching TRBD1 (6 bases). Germline V CDR1 and CDR2: SGHTA, FQGNSA. The ends were cut back, 6 bases at V and 3 bases at J, with 12 bases in the middle. CDR3 length equals 13 residues. CDR3 in amino acids: CASRGRGGYEQYF. The CDR3 coding sequence is TGTGCCAGCAGGGGCAGGGGTGGCTACGAGCAGTACTTC.

This clonotype showed up many times. This sequence joins TRBV7-8 and TRBJ2-7, with D uncertain. V was cut by 0 bases and J by 4 bases, with 7 bases left in between. The CDR3 has 13 residues. Germline V gives CDR1 SGHVS, CDR2 FQNEAQ. The CDR3 loop is CASSLAATYEQYF. CDR3 nucleotide sequence: TGTGCCAGCAGCTTAGCGGCCACATACGAGCAGTACTTC.

This rearrangement joins TRBV2 to TRBJ2-1, with a tentative D call TRBD2 (7 bases). The CDR3 consists of 15 residues. Germline loops: CDR1 SNHLY, CDR2 FYNNEI. V dropped 1 base and J dropped 5 bases, with 12 bases sitting between them. In DNA, the CDR3 is TGTGCCAGCAGTGAAGGCGGGGGCGCAAACAATGAGCAGTTCTTC. It specifies CASSEGGGANNEQFF. The full variable domain, completed using reference TRBV2 and TRBJ2-1, is EPEVTQTPSHQVTQMGQEVILRCVPISNHLYFYWYRQILGQKVEFLVSFYNNEISEKSEIFDDQFSVERPDGSNFTLKIRSTKLEDSAMYFCASSEGGGANNEQFFGPGTRLTVL.

This chain uses TRBV5-1 with TRBJ2-3; D possibly corresponds to TRBD2 (6 bases). The CDR3 runs to 17 residues. Looked up from germline, CDR1 is SGHRS and CDR2 is YFSETQ. Trimming pared 4 bases from V and 1 base from J, leaving 19 bases between. The CDR3 sequence: CASSLGLLEIGTDTQYF. Here the CDR3 DNA reads TGCGCCAGCAGCCTGGGACTCCTCGAGATAGGCACAGATACGCAGTATTTT.

This chain joins TRBV20-1 and TRBJ2-3; D is ambiguous. In germline, CDR1 is DFQATT, CDR2 SNEGSKA (reference sequence). The CDR3 covers 15 residues. Trimming removed 0 bases at V and 3 bases at J, with 13 bases between. The CDR3, as DNA: TGCAGTGCTAGAGACACTGGTGGTTGGACAGATACGCAGTATTTT. Protein sequence: CSARDTGGWTDTQYF.

The chain recombines TRBV7-9 with TRBJ2-5; 11 bases are shared with TRBD2. CDR3 length: 16 amino acids. Trimming took 4 bases from V and 4 from J; bases not matched to a gene: 8. The germline gives CDR1 SEHNR, CDR2 FQNEAQ (reference sequence). CDR3 coding DNA: TGTGCCAGCAGCTCGGTGCTAGCGGGGGGCGGAGAGACCCAGTACTTC. Amino acid sequence: CASSSVLAGGGETQYF.

Only a few counts were recorded for this clonotype. V usage is TRBV7-8 and J usage is TRBJ1-2; D is uncertain. The ends were cut back, 1 base at V and 7 bases at J, with 7 bases in the middle. CDR3 size: 12 residues. Germline CDR1 SGHVS, CDR2 FQNEAQ. The CDR3 is CASSLGAFGYTF. The CDR3 nucleotides read TGTGCCAGCAGCTTAGGGGCTTTTGGCTACACCTTC.

The V call is TRBV7-6, the J call TRBJ1-1; unclear D gene. This CDR3 spans 11 amino acids. The V gene's germline CDR1 is SGHVS and CDR2 FNYEAQ. Between the trimmed V and J ends, which lost 1 base and 11 bases, there was a span of 8 bases. As DNA, the CDR3 is TGTGCCAGCAGCTTAGATTTGAAGGCTTTCTTT. This gives the protein CASSLDLKAFF.

The J gene is TRBJ2-2, the V gene TRBV6-1; no reliable D call. V lost 5 bases to trimming and J lost 5 bases, with 9 bases between them. Germline V gene sequence: CDR1 MNHNS, CDR2 SASEGT. The CDR3 covers 13 residues. The CDR3 reads CASSIITTGELFF. The CDR3 DNA reads as TGTGCCAGCAGTATCATAACGACCGGGGAGCTGTTTTTT.

The rearrangement joins TRBV20-1 to TRBJ1-1, with no clear D. V was shortened by 6 bases and J by 1 base, with 6 bases between the two germline ends. This CDR3 contains 11 residues. Germline CDR1 DFQATT, CDR2 SNEGSKA (reference sequence). In nucleotides, the CDR3 is TGCAGTGCCCAGACGAACACTGAAGCTTTCTTT. It codes for CSAQTNTEAFF.

V is TRBV15 and J is TRBJ1-2, with D unresolved. V was trimmed by 0 bases and J by 4 bases, leaving 12 bases between them. The CDR3 has 15 residues. Germline V gene data show CDR1 as LNHNV and CDR2 as YYDKDF (reference sequence). CDR3 coding DNA: TGTGCCACCAGCAGAGAGCCGCAACCCCTCTATGGCTACACCTTC. Its translation: CATSREPQPLYGYTF.

This clonotype was observed many times. This rearrangement joins TRBV7-6 to TRBJ1-1; D gene uncertain. V was clipped by 5 bases and J by 1 base, with 11 bases between them. The CDR3 has 14 amino acids. CDR1 and CDR2 from the germline V gene are SGHVS and FNYEAQ. Here the CDR3 DNA reads TGTGCCAGCAGCCACTTGGCCGGGAACACTGAAGCTTTCTTT. Translation gives CASSHLAGNTEAFF.

This chain uses TRBV5-4 with TRBJ2-7, with 7 bases matching TRBD2. V was clipped by 4 bases and J by 3 bases; unmatched bases: 10. Germline V gives CDR1 SGHNT, CDR2 YYREEE (reference sequence). The CDR3 loop spans 15 amino acids. The CDR3 coding sequence is TGTGCCAGCAGCGCGGGAGTGGGAAAACTCTACGAGCAGTACTTC. It specifies CASSAGVGKLYEQYF.

The chain links TRBV10-3 to TRBJ2-3, with D uncertain. The germline CDR1 and CDR2 sequences are ENHRY and SYGVKD. The V gene lost 5 bases and the J gene lost 4 bases, with 10 bases spanning the gap. CDR3 length: 13 amino acids. Written as DNA, the CDR3 is TGTGCCATCAGTTCGGACGGTCCAGATACGCAGTATTTT. Its translation: CAISSDGPDTQYF.